This is a list of T cell receptor beta chains from one sample in a study of T cell responses to AZD1222 COVID-19 vaccine. Assay used: immunoSEQ multiplex PCR; TCRdb lists only in-frame clones, some missing. The data show about 110,000 clones, under 90% seen once. The sequences come from peripheral blood, collected on day 0 of AZD1222 vaccination. The receptors come from an adult in good health. CDR3s include the opening cysteine and the closing phenylalanine or tryptophan. Fields, in order: V gene, CDR3 length, clone size, J gene, D gene, CDR3 protein, CDR3 DNA. The D gene is left open where the match is weak. Expanded clones get a size class; other rows say once, few or many, or leave the size out.

TRBV5-4	13	.	TRBJ2-2	.	CASSPGVDGELFF	TGTGCCAGCAGCCCAGGGGTAGACGGGGAGCTGTTTTTT
TRBV4-2	14	.	TRBJ2-5	.	CASSQVGGQETQYF	TGTGCCAGCAGCCAAGTTGGAGGCCAAGAGACCCAGTACTTC
TRBV18	16	.	TRBJ1-3	.	CASSRQSPSPGNTIYF	TGTGCCAGCTCACGCCAGTCGCCGAGTCCTGGAAACACCATATATTTT
TRBV5-1	14	.	TRBJ2-7	TRBD2	CASTPTSPSYEQYF	TGCGCCAGCACTCCGACTAGCCCCTCCTACGAGCAGTACTTC
TRBV18	20	.	TRBJ2-6	TRBD2	CASSPPGTSGSSSGANVLTF	TGTGCCAGCTCACCCCCCGGGACTAGCGGGTCCAGCTCTGGGGCCAACGTCCTGACTTTC
TRBV28	11	once	TRBJ1-2	.	CASSSMGGYTF	TGTGCCAGCAGTTCAATGGGCGGCTACACCTTC
TRBV7-7	14	few	TRBJ2-1	.	CASSLGQRTREQFF	TGTGCCAGCAGCTTAGGACAGCGAACTCGTGAGCAGTTCTTC
TRBV7-2	15	.	TRBJ2-1	TRBD2	CASSRIGFGGNEQFF	TGTGCCAGCAGCAGAATAGGATTCGGGGGGAATGAGCAGTTCTTC
TRBV7-9	12	few	TRBJ1-3	.	CAAGVVGNTIYF	TGTGCCGCGGGGGTGGTTGGAAACACCATATATTTT
TRBV27	12	.	TRBJ2-7	TRBD1	CASSPRGFKQYF	TGTGCCAGCAGTCCCAGGGGGTTCAAGCAGTACTTC
TRBV3-1/TRBV3-2	14	.	TRBJ1-3	.	CASSLGLSGNTIYF	TGTGCCAGCAGCCTCGGTCTTTCTGGAAACACCATATATTTT
TRBV9	16	.	TRBJ2-7	TRBD1	CASSISEGQGVYEQYF	TGTGCCAGCAGCATCTCTGAGGGGCAGGGGGTCTACGAGCAGTACTTC
TRBV10-1	13	.	TRBJ1-2	.	CASSEKRLGGYTF	TGCGCCAGCAGTGAGAAGCGACTTGGTGGCTACACCTTC
TRBV3-1/TRBV3-2	15	.	TRBJ1-4	TRBD1	CASSLPTGGSEKLFF	TGTGCCAGCAGCTTACCGACAGGGGGTAGTGAAAAACTGTTTTTT
TRBV3-1/TRBV3-2	15	.	TRBJ1-1	.	CASSQVSLGSTEAFF	TGTGCCAGCAGCCAAGTATCGTTAGGGAGCACTGAAGCTTTCTTT
TRBV5-6	14	few	TRBJ1-2	TRBD1	CASSPTDRAYGYTF	TGTGCCAGCAGCCCGACCGACAGGGCCTATGGCTACACCTTC